A selection of T cell receptor beta chains follows, all from one sample in a study of post-analysis software for immune sequencing data. TCRdb re-analysed the PCR reads in MiXCR, keeping a single row per CDR3 protein. The sample includes some 890,000 distinct CDR3 sequences, approximately 53% of them seen just once. Sample: blood. Receptor source: a girl aged 5-17 years with multiple sclerosis. Both conserved end residues are part of each CDR3. Each record gives: clone size, D gene, V gene, J gene, CDR3 protein, CDR3 DNA. A D gene is named only where the DNA matches it firmly. The size of a clone is reported for some rows only, either as once, few or many, or as a class for expanded clones.

>once|-|TRBV7-2|TRBJ2-3
CASSLVLTSTDTQYF
TGTGCCAGCAGCTTAGTCCTGACTAGCACAGATACGCAGTATTTT
>-|-|TRBV4-2|TRBJ2-2
CASSQLANTGELFF
TGTGCCAGCAGCCAGCTAGCTAACACCGGGGAGCTGTTTTTT
>few|-|TRBV7-6|TRBJ2-7
CASSPDRFNEQYF
TGTGCCAGCAGCCCCGACAGATTCAACGAGCAGTACTTC
>-|TRBD2|TRBV20-1|TRBJ2-7
CSATLAGVVNEQYF
TGCAGTGCTACCTTGGCGGGAGTCGTTAACGAGCAGTACTTC
>-|TRBD1|TRBV18|TRBJ2-6
CASSPSGQGITGANVLTF
TGTGCCAGCTCACCAAGTGGACAGGGGATTACCGGGGCCAACGTCCTGACTTTC
>-|-|TRBV7-2|TRBJ2-7
CASSLELGGFYEQYF
TGTGCCAGCAGCTTAGAGCTTGGCGGGTTCTACGAGCAGTACTTC
>few|-|TRBV6-6|TRBJ2-5
CASSYLNFQETQYF
TGTGCCAGCAGTTACTTGAATTTCCAAGAGACCCAGTACTTC
>once|-|TRBV14|TRBJ2-7
CASSHGRREQYF
TGTGCCAGCAGCCACGGACGGCGCGAGCAGTACTTC
>few|TRBD1|TRBV6-5|TRBJ1-2
CASSYSRTGKNYGYTF
TGTGCCAGCAGTTACTCGCGGACAGGAAAAAACTATGGCTACACCTTC
>-|-|TRBV9|TRBJ2-1
CASSLPEGPYNEQFF
TGTGCCAGCAGCCTCCCGGAGGGCCCCTACAATGAGCAGTTCTTC
>-|-|TRBV7-2|TRBJ2-7
CASSSGRVSYEQYF
TGTGCCAGCAGCTCGGGGCGGGTCTCCTACGAGCAGTACTTC
>few|TRBD1|TRBV4-1|TRBJ1-6
CASSQGQGVNSPLHF
TGCGCCAGCAGCCAAGGACAGGGGGTAAATTCACCCCTCCACTTT
>-|TRBD2|TRBV6-6|TRBJ2-7
CASRRNSGSGSYEQYF
TGTGCCAGCAGGCGGAATAGCGGGAGCGGATCCTACGAGCAGTACTTC
>-|TRBD2|TRBV12-3/TRBV12-4|TRBJ2-7
CASSLVRDYFSYEQYF
TGTGCCAGCAGTTTAGTAAGGGACTACTTCTCCTACGAGCAGTACTTC
>-|TRBD1|TRBV4-2|TRBJ2-3
CASSQEDRGDTDTQYF
TGTGCCAGCAGCCAAGAGGACAGGGGAGACACAGATACGCAGTATTTT
>-|TRBD1|TRBV29-1|TRBJ2-7
CSVDAGQGTYEQYF
TGCAGCGTTGATGCCGGACAGGGGACCTACGAGCAGTACTTC
>-|-|TRBV12-3/TRBV12-4|TRBJ2-5
CAGSFPGGETQYF
TGTGCCGGCAGTTTTCCCGGGGGAGAGACCCAGTACTTC
>-|-|TRBV12-3/TRBV12-4|TRBJ1-2
CASSFGQYQSNGYTF
TGTGCCAGCAGTTTCGGGCAGTACCAATCAAATGGCTACACCTTC
>-|-|TRBV5-1|TRBJ2-1
CASSRVPSGIGYNEQFF
TGCGCCAGCAGCAGGGTCCCCTCGGGGATCGGGTACAATGAGCAGTTCTTC
>-|TRBD1|TRBV6-1|TRBJ2-7
CASNRDRYNEQYF
TGTGCCAGCAACCGGGACAGATACAATGAGCAGTACTTC
>-|-|TRBV11-2|TRBJ2-5
CASSVRDSGIQETQYF
TGTGCCAGCAGCGTCCGGGACTCAGGAATTCAAGAGACCCAGTACTTC
>-|TRBD1|TRBV6-1|TRBJ2-1
CASSATGQGGHEQFF
TGTGCCAGCAGTGCTACGGGACAGGGGGGCCATGAGCAGTTCTTC
>-|-|TRBV20-1|TRBJ1-5
CSASRGIGGNQPQHF
TGCAGTGCTAGTCGGGGAATTGGCGGCAATCAGCCCCAGCATTTT
>-|-|TRBV9|TRBJ2-3
CAGADRMSTDTQYF
TGTGCCGGCGCCGACCGTATGAGCACAGATACGCAGTATTTT
>-|-|TRBV30|TRBJ1-2
CAWSPGLNYGYTF
TGTGCCTGGAGCCCGGGCCTTAACTATGGCTACACCTTC
>once|-|TRBV7-2|TRBJ2-7
CASSLSTNSYEQYF
TGTGCCAGCAGCTTATCCACCAATTCCTACGAGCAGTACTTC
>-|-|TRBV5-1|TRBJ2-7
CASSLAPGLGSEQYF
TGCGCCAGCAGCTTGGCCCCGGGATTGGGTTCCGAGCAGTACTTC
>-|-|TRBV20-1|TRBJ2-1
CSANTPRSSSLLDEQFF
TGCAGTGCTAACACCCCTCGTTCGTCTAGCCTTCTCGATGAGCAGTTCTTC
>few|TRBD1|TRBV4-1|TRBJ1-1
CASSQDRGYTEAFF
TGCGCCAGCAGCCAGGACAGGGGATACACTGAAGCTTTCTTT
>-|-|TRBV5-4|TRBJ1-2
CASSFMDSYGYTF
TGTGCCAGCAGCTTTATGGATTCCTATGGCTACACCTTC
>-|-|TRBV9|TRBJ2-1
CASSVGGSGYNEQFF
TGTGCCAGCAGCGTAGGGGGTAGCGGCTACAATGAGCAGTTCTTC
>-|-|TRBV7-3|TRBJ2-5
CASSLTSRTKQYF
TGTGCCAGCAGCTTAACGAGTCGCACGAAGCAGTACTTC
>-|-|TRBV7-2|TRBJ2-3
CASSLSSIGTDTQYF
TGTGCCAGCAGCTTAAGTTCGATTGGCACAGATACGCAGTATTTT
>few|-|TRBV20-1|TRBJ2-7
CSAKIGRSSYEQYF
TGCAGTGCTAAGATCGGCCGTTCCTCCTACGAGCAGTACTTC
>-|TRBD1|TRBV7-8|TRBJ1-2
CASSLARDRPLDQYGYTF
TGTGCCAGCAGCTTAGCCCGGGACAGGCCTCTGGACCAATATGGCTACACCTTC
>-|-|TRBV15|TRBJ2-1
CATSRGREEQFF
TGTGCCACCAGCAGAGGGCGCGAAGAGCAGTTCTTC
>-|TRBD2|TRBV6-2/TRBV6-3|TRBJ2-1
CASSLHRLADSYNEQFF
TGTGCCAGCAGTCTGCACCGGCTAGCGGACTCCTACAATGAGCAGTTCTTC
>-|-|TRBV14|TRBJ2-7
CASSPLGNYEQYF
TGTGCCAGCAGCCCGTTGGGCAACTACGAGCAGTACTTC
>few|TRBD2|TRBV4-2|TRBJ2-4
CASSLAGRPGEQYF
TGTGCCAGCAGCCTAGCGGGGCGTCCTGGAGAGCAGTACTTC
>-|-|TRBV12-3/TRBV12-4|TRBJ2-3
CASSLSRPMVSDTQYF
TGTGCCAGCAGTTTAAGTCGACCTATGGTCTCAGATACGCAGTATTTT
>once|-|TRBV20-1|TRBJ2-3
CSARGPEVAPDTQYF
TGCAGTGCTAGAGGCCCGGAGGTAGCCCCAGATACGCAGTATTTT
>-|TRBD1|TRBV25-1|TRBJ1-2
CASSAILGTGHYGYTF
TGTGCCAGCAGTGCGATACTCGGGACAGGGCACTATGGCTACACCTTC
>few|-|TRBV14|TRBJ2-7
CASSQTDDAYEQYF
TGTGCCAGCAGCCAGACTGATGATGCCTACGAGCAGTACTTC
>-|TRBD1|TRBV3-1|TRBJ2-6
CASSQGKGDRKAGANVLTF
TGTGCCAGCAGCCAAGGAAAAGGGGACAGGAAAGCTGGGGCCAACGTCCTGACTTTC
>-|-|TRBV27|TRBJ2-7
CASSPDRIISYEQYF
TGTGCCAGCAGCCCCGACAGGATTATCTCCTACGAGCAGTACTTC
>-|TRBD1|TRBV2|TRBJ2-7
CAGQAHYEQYF
TGTGCCGGACAGGCGCACTACGAGCAGTACTTC
>-|-|TRBV12-3/TRBV12-4|TRBJ1-2
CASSGYWGNYSYTF
TGTGCCAGCAGTGGGTATTGGGGGAACTATAGCTACACCTTC
>-|TRBD1|TRBV5-8|TRBJ1-5
CASSLGTGGWYQPQHF
TGTGCCAGCAGCCTGGGGACAGGGGGCTGGTACCAGCCCCAGCATTTT
>-|-|TRBV6-4|TRBJ2-1
CASSVASGSSYNEQVF
-
>-|TRBD2|TRBV7-9|TRBJ2-3
CASRTSGGARHTQYF
TGTGCCAGCAGGACCAGCGGGGGGGCCAGACATACGCAGTATTTT